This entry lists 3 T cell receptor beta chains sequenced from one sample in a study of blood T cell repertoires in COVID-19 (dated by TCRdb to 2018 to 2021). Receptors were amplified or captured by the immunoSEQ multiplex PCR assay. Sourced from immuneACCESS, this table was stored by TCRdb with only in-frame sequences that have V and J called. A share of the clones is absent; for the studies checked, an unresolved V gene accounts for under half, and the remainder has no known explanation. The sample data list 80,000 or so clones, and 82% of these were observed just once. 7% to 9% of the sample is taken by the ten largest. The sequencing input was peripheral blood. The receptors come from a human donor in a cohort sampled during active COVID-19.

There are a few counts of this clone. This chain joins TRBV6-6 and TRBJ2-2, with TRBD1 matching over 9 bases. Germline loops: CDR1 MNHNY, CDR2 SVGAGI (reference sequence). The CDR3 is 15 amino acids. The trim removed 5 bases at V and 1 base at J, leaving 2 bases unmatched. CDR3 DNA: TGTGCCAGCAGTGGGACAGGGATGAACACCGGGGAGCTGTTTTTT. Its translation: CASSGTGMNTGELFF.

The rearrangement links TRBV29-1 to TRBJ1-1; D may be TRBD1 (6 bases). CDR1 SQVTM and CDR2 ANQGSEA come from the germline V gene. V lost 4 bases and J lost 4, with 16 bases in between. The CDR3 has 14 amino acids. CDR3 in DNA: TGCAGCGTTGCTGGCAGGGGCTCGAGCACTGAAGCTTTCTTT. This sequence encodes CSVAGRGSSTEAFF.

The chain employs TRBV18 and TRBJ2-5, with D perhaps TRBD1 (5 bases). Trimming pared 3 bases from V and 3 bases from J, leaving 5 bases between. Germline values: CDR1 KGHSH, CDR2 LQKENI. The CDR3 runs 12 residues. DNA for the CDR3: TGTGCCAGCTCACCGACAGAAGAGACCCAGTACTTC. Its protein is CASSPTEETQYF.